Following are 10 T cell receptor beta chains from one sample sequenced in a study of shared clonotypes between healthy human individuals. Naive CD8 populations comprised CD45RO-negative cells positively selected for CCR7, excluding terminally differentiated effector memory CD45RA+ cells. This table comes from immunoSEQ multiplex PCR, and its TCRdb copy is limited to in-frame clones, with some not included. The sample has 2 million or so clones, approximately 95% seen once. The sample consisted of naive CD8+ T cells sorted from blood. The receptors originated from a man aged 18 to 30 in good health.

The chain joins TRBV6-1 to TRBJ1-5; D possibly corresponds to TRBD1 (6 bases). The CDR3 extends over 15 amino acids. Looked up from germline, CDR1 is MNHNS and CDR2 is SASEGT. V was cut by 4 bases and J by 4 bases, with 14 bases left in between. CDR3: CASSVRDTPNQPQHF. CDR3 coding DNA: TGTGCCAGCAGTGTCCGGGACACTCCTAATCAGCCCCAGCATTTT.

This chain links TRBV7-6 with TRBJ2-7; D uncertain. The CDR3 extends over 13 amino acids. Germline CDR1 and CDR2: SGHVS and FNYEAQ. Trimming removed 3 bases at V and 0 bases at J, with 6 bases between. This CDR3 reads CASSFRASYEQYF. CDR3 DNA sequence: TGTGCCAGCAGCTTCCGGGCCTCCTACGAGCAGTACTTC.

The CDR3 reads CASNLSGNTGELFF. CDR3 DNA sequence: TGTGCCAGCAATCTTAGTGGGAACACCGGGGAGCTGTTTTTT. This rearrangement joins TRBV27 to TRBJ2-2; D unresolved. V gave up 7 bases and J gave up 1 base, with 10 bases separating them. CDR1 is MNHEY and CDR2 is SMNVEV in the germline V gene (reference sequence). The CDR3 spans 14 residues.

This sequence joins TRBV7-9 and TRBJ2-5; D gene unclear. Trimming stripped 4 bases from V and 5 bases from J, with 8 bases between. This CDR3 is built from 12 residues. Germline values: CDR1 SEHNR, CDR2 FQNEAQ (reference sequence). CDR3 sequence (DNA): TGTGCCAGCAGCTACTCACTCGAGACCCAGTACTTC. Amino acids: CASSYSLETQYF.

The DNA for the CDR3 is TGTGCCAGCAGCTTGTTTGGGACTTCGCAAGAGACCCAGTACTTC. Amino acid sequence: CASSLFGTSQETQYF. The V gene is TRBV5-5, the J gene TRBJ2-5; maybe TRBD2 (6 bases). This CDR3 comprises 15 residues. The V and J ends lost 1 base and 2 bases respectively, with 12 bases between them. The V gene's germline CDR1 is SGHKS and CDR2 YYEKEE (reference sequence).

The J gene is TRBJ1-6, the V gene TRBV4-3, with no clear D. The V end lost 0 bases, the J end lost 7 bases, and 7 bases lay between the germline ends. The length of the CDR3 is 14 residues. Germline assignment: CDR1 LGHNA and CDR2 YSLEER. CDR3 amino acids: CASSQDSSNSPLHF. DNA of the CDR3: TGCGCCAGCAGCCAAGACAGTTCGAATTCACCCCTCCACTTT.

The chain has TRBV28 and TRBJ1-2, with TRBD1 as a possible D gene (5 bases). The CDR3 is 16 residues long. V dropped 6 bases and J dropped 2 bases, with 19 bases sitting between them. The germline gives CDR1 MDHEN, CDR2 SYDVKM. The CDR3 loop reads CASRLSPGTGNYGYTF. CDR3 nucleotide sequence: TGTGCCAGCAGGCTATCTCCCGGGACGGGGAACTATGGCTACACCTTC.

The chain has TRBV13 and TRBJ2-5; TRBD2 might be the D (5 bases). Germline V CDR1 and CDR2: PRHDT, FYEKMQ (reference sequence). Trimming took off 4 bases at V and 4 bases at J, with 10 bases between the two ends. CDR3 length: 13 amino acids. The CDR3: CASSSAGGETQYF. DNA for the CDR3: TGTGCCAGCAGCTCCGCGGGTGGAGAGACCCAGTACTTC.

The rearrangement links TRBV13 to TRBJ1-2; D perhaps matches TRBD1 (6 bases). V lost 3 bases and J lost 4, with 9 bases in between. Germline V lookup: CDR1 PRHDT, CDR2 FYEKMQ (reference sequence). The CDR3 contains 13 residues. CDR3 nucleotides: TGTGCCAGCAGCTTCGAGGGGGGCTATGGCTACACCTTC. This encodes CASSFEGGYGYTF. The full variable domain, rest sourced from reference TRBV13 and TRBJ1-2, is AAGVIQSPRHLIKEKRETATLKCYPIPRHDTVYWYQQGPGQDPQFLISFYEKMQSDKGSIPDRFSAQQFSDYHSELNMSSLELGDSALYFCASSFEGGYGYTFGSGTRLTVV.

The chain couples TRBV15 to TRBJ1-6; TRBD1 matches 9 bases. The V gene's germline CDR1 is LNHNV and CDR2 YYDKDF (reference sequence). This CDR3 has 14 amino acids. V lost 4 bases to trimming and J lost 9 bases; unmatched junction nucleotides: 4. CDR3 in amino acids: CATSIDRGSSPLHF. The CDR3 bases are TGTGCCACCAGCATTGACAGGGGGTCTTCACCCCTCCACTTT.